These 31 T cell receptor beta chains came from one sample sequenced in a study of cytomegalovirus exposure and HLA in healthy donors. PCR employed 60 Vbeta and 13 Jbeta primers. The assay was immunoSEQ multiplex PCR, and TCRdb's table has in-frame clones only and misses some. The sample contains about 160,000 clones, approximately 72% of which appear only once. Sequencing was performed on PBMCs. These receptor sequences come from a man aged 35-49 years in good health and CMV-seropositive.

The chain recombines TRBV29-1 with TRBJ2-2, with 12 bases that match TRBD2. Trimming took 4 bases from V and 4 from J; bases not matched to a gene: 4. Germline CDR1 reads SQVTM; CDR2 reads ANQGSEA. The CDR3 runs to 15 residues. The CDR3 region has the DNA TGCAGCGTTGGAATACTAGCGGGGGGCACCGGGGAGCTGTTTTTT. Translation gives CSVGILAGGTGELFF.

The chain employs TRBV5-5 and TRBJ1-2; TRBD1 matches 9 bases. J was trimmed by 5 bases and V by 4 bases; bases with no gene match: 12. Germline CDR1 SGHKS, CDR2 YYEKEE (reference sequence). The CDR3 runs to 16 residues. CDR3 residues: CASSIRPGQGLYGYTF. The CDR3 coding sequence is TGTGCCAGCAGCATAAGACCGGGACAGGGCTTGTATGGCTACACCTTC.

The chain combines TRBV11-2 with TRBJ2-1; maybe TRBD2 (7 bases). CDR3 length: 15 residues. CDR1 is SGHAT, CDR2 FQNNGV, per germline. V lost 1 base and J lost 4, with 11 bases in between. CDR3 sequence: CASSLVGGQYNEQFF. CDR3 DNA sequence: TGTGCCAGCAGCTTAGTCGGGGGGCAGTACAATGAGCAGTTCTTC.

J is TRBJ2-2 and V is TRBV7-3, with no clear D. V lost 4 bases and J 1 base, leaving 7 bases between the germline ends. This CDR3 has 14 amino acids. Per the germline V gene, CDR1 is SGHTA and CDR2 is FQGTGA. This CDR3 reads CASSSPGNTGELFF. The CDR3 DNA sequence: TGTGCCAGCAGCTCCCCGGGGAACACCGGGGAGCTGTTTTTT.

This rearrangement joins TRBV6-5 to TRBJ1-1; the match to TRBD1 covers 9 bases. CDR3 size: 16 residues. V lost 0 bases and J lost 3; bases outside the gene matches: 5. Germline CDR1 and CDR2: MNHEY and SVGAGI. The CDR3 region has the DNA TGTGCCAGCAGTTACTCGCGACAGGGGGGAGACACTGAAGCTTTCTTT. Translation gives CASSYSRQGGDTEAFF.

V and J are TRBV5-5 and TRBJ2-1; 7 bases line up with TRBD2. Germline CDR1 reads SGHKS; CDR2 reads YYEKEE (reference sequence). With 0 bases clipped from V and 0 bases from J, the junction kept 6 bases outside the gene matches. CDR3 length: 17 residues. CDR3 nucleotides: TGTGCCAGCAGCTTGGTGGGCGGGGGACTCTCCTACAATGAGCAGTTCTTC. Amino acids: CASSLVGGGLSYNEQFF.

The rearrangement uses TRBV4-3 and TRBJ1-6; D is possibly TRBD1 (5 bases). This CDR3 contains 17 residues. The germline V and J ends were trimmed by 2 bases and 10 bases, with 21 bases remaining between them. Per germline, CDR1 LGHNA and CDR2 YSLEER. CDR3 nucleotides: TGCGCCAGCAGCCAAAGGGGTGTGGGCAGCTTAAGGTCACCCCTCCACTTT. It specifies CASSQRGVGSLRSPLHF.

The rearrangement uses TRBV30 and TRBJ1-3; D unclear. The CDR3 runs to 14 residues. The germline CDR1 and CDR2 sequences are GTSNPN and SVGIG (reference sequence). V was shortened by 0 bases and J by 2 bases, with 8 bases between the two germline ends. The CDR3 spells CAWSVLGTGNTIYF. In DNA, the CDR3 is TGTGCCTGGAGTGTACTCGGGACTGGAAACACCATATATTTT.

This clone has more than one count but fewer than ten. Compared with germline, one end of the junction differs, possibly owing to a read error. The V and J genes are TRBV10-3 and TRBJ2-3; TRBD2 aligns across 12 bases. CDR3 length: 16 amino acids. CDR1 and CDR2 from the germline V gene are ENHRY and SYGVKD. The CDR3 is CASSETSGGSTDTQYF. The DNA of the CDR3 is TGTGCCAGCAGTGAGACTAGCGGGGGTAGCACAGATACGCAGTATTTT.

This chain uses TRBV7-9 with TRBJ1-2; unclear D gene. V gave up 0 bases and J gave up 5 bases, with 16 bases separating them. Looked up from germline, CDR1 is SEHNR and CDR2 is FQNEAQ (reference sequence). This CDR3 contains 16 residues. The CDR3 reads CASSLALREKDYGYTF. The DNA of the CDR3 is TGTGCCAGCAGCTTAGCCCTTCGGGAGAAGGATTATGGCTACACCTTC.

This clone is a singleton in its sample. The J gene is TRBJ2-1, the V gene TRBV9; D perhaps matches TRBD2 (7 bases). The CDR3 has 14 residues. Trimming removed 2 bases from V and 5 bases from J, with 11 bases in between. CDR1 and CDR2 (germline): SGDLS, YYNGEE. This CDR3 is CASSVSGGNNEQFF. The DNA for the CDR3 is TGTGCCAGCAGCGTTTCGGGGGGCAACAATGAGCAGTTCTTC. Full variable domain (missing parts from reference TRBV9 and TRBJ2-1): DSGVTQTPKHLITATGQRVTLRCSPRSGDLSVYWYQQSLDQGLQFLIQYYNGEERAKGNILERFSAQQFPDLHSELNLSSLELGDSALYFCASSVSGGNNEQFFGPGTRLTVL.

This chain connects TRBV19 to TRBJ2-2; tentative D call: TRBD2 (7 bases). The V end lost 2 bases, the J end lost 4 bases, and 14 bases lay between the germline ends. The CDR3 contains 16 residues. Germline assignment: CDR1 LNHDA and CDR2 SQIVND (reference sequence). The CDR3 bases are TGTGCCAGTAGTATAAGAGGGGGGGCCGGCACCGGGGAGCTGTTTTTT. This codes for CASSIRGGAGTGELFF.

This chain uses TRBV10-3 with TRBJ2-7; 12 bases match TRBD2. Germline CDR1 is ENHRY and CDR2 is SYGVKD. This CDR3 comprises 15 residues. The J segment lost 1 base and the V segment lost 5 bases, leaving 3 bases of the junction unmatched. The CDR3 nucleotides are TGTGCCATCAGTTCTGGGACTAGCGGGTCCTACGAGCAGTACTTC. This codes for CAISSGTSGSYEQYF.

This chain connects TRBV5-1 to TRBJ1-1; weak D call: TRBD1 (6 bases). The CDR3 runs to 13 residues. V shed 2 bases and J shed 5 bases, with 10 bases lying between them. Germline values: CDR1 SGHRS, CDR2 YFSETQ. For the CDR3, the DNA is TGCGCCAGCAGCTTCAGGGGAAGTACTGAAGCTTTCTTT. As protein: CASSFRGSTEAFF.

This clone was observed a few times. The CDR3: CASSQGGNPLEQYF. As DNA, the CDR3 is TGTGCCAGCAGCCAAGGAGGGAATCCTCTCGAGCAGTACTTC. J is TRBJ2-7 and V is TRBV14; possibly TRBD2 for D (5 bases). Trimming stripped 1 base from V and 6 bases from J, with 13 bases between. The CDR3 has 14 amino acids. CDR1 is SGHDN, CDR2 FVKESK, per germline.

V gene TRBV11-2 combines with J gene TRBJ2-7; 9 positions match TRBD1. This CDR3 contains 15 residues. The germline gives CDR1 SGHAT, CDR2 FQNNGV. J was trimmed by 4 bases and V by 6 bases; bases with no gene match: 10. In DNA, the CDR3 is TGTGCCAGCAGTACCGGATGGGACAGGGAATACGAGCAGTACTTC. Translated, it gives CASSTGWDREYEQYF.

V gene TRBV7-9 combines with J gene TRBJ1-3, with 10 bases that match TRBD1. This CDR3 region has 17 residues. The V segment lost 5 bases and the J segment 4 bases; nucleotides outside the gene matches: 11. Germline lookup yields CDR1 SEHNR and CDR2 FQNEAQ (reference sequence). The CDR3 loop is CASSQTRQGARGNTIYF. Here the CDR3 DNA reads TGTGCCAGCAGCCAAACTCGACAGGGGGCTCGGGGAAACACCATATATTTT.

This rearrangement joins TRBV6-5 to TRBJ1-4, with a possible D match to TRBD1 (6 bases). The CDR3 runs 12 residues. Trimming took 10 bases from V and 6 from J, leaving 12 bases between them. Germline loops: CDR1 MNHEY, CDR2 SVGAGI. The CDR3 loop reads CAIGQNDEKLFF. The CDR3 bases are TGTGCCATTGGACAGAATGATGAAAAACTGTTTTTT.

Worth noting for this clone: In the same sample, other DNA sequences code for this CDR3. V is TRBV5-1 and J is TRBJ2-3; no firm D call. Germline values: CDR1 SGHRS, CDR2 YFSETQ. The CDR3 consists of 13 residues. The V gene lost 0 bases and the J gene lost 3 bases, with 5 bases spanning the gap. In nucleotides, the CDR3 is TGCGCCAGCAGCTTGGCCGGGACAGATACGCAGTATTTT. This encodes CASSLAGTDTQYF. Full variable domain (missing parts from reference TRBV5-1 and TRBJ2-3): KAGVTQTPRYLIKTRGQQVTLSCSPISGHRSVSWYQQTPGQGLQFLFEYFSETQRNKGNFPGRFSGRQFSNSRSEMNVSTLELGDSALYLCASSLAGTDTQYFGPGTRLTVL.

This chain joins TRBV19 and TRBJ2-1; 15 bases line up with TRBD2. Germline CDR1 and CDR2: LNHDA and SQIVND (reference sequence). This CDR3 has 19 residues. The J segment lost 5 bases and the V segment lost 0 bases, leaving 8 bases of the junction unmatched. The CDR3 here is CASSIDGGLAGGFHNEQFF. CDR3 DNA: TGTGCCAGTAGTATAGACGGGGGACTAGCGGGGGGATTCCACAATGAGCAGTTCTTC.

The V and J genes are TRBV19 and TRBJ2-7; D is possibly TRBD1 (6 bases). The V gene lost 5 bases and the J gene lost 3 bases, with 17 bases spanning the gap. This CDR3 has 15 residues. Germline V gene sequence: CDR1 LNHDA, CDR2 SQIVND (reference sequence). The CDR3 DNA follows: TGTGCCAGTAGTTCGACAGGAAGTCCTTTCTACGAGCAGTACTTC. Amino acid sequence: CASSSTGSPFYEQYF.

In DNA form, the CDR3 reads TGTGCCAGCAGCCAGCCTCGGGCGGGCGCTACCTACGAGCAGTACTTC. This sequence encodes CASSQPRAGATYEQYF. The chain has TRBV5-4 and TRBJ2-7; possible D gene TRBD2, 5 bases. CDR1 SGHNT and CDR2 YYREEE come from the germline V gene (reference sequence). The CDR3 consists of 16 residues. Between the trimmed V and J ends, which lost 4 bases and 2 bases, there was a span of 19 bases.

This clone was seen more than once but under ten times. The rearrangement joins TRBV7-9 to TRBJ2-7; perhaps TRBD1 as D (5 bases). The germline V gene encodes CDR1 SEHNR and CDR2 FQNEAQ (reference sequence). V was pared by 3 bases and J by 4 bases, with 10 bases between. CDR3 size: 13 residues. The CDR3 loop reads CASSFLQGYEQYF. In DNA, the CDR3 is TGTGCCAGCAGCTTTCTCCAGGGTTACGAGCAGTACTTC.

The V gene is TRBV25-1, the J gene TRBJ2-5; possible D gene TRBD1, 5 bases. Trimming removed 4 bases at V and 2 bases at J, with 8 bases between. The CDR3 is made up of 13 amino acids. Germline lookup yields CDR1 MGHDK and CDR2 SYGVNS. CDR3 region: CASSAQGQETQYF. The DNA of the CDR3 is TGTGCCAGCAGTGCCCAGGGACAAGAGACCCAGTACTTC.

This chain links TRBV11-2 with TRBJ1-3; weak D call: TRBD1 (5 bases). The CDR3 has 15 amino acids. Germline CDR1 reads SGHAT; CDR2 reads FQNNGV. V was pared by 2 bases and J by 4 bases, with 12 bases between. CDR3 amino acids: CASSLSAGPGNTIYF. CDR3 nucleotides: TGTGCCAGCAGCTTATCCGCAGGGCCCGGAAACACCATATATTTT. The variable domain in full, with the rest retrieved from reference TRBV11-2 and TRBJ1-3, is EAGVAQSPRYKIIEKRQSVAFWCNPISGHATLYWYQQILGQGPKLLIQFQNNGVVDDSQLPKDRFSAERLKGVDSTLKIQPAKLEDSAVYLCASSLSAGPGNTIYFGEGSWLTVV.

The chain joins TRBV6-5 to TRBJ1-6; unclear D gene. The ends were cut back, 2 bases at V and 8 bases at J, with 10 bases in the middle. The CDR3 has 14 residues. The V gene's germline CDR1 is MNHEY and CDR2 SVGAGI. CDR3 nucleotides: TGTGCCAGCAGTTACAGTCAGGTTGATTCACCCCTCCACTTT. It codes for CASSYSQVDSPLHF.

The CDR3 sequence: CASCLNLGAAEQFF. CDR3 in DNA: TGTGCCAGCTGCCTCAACTTGGGGGCGGCTGAGCAGTTCTTC. The chain joins TRBV5-4 to TRBJ2-1, with D possibly TRBD1 on 6 matching bases. The CDR3 runs to 14 residues. Trimming removed 7 bases from V and 9 bases from J, with 20 bases in between. Germline loops: CDR1 SGHNT, CDR2 YYREEE (reference sequence).

The CDR3 bases are TGTGCCAGCAGCTTTTCCCCATTGAACACTGAAGCTTTCTTT. Residues: CASSFSPLNTEAFF. The chain has TRBV13 and TRBJ1-1; D is unclear. The germline V gene encodes CDR1 PRHDT and CDR2 FYEKMQ (reference sequence). This CDR3 contains 14 residues. V lost 3 bases and J 0 bases, leaving 8 bases between the germline ends.

The CDR3 sequence is CASSTTGSGYTF. The CDR3 region has the DNA TGTGCCAGCAGCACGACAGGGAGTGGCTACACCTTC. The genes are TRBV5-6 and TRBJ1-2; 7 bases line up with TRBD1. V shed 4 bases and J 7 bases; nucleotides not matched to a gene: 4. CDR3 length equals 12 residues. Germline CDR1 and CDR2: SGHDT and YYEEEE. The entire variable domain, with the rest obtained from reference TRBV5-6 and TRBJ1-2, is as follows: DAGVTQSPTHLIKTRGQQVTLRCSPKSGHDTVSWYQQALGQGPQFIFQYYEEEERQRGNFPDRFSGHQFPNYSSELNVNALLLGDSALYLCASSTTGSGYTFGSGTRLTVV.

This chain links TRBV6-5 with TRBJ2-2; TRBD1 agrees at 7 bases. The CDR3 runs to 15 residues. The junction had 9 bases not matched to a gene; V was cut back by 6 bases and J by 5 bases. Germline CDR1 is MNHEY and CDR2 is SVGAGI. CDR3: CASRPRGPGTGELFF. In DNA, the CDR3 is TGTGCCAGCAGACCAAGGGGGCCCGGGACCGGGGAGCTGTTTTTT.

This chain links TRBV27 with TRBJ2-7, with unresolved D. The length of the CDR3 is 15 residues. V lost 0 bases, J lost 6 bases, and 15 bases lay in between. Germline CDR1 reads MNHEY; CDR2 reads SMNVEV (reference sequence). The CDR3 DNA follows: TGTGCCAGCAGTTTATCGAAGGAGCCCCGTCGCGAGCAGTACTTC. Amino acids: CASSLSKEPRREQYF.